This T cell receptor (beta chain) was documented in a study of cytomegalovirus exposure and HLA in healthy donors. Study outcomes and limitations: By a later analysis, the bulk of CMV-associated TCR beta chains appeared HLA-restricted. Later analysis indicated greater clonal expansion among HLA-associated TCR beta chains than among equally common other chains. When analyzed later, a missense DCLRE1C variant was found to be linked to TCR beta V- and J-gene trimming. A later analysis by the authors found several of the most significant clusters apparently linked to common viral pathogens.

Regarding this clone: Its antigen remains unknown.

PCR employed 60 Vbeta and 13 Jbeta primers. Data came from immunoSEQ multiplex PCR; TCRdb stores just in-frame clones and leaves some out. This sample carries around 96,000 clones, over 75% of them seen once, and the ten largest clones take approximately 2%. This CDR3 region has 15 residues. The ends were cut back, 0 bases at V and 0 bases at J, with 7 bases in the middle. The V gene's germline CDR1 is MNHEY and CDR2 SVGAGI. The chain recombines TRBV6-5 with TRBJ2-3, with D perhaps matching TRBD1 (5 bases). The source is a young man in good health and CMV-seronegative. The sample taken for sequencing was PBMCs. For the CDR3, the DNA is TGTGCCAGCAGTTACTCTAGGGGTAGCACAGATACGCAGTATTTT. Translated: CASSYSRGSTDTQYF.